This TCR beta chain was profiled in a study of T-cell reconstitution after alpha-beta-depleted transplantation in children. Unique molecular identifiers were incorporated during preparation of the TCRbeta library. TCRdb re-called the PCR reads through MiXCR, storing one row per CDR3 protein. Among around 78,000 distinct CDR3 sequences listed, 6% to 8% were seen once. This CDR3 has 13 amino acids. The germline V gene has CDR1 SGHRS and CDR2 YFSETQ. V was pared by 4 bases and J by 6 bases, with 3 bases of the junction left unmatched. Sequenced here: PBMCs from the stem cell graft donor, sampled from the stem cell graft. This sequence originates from a human donor who donated a stem cell graft to a child with acute lymphoblastic leukemia. The chain links TRBV5-1 to TRBJ1-4; 7 bases align to TRBD1. Here the CDR3 DNA reads TGCGCCAGCAGCCCCGGGACAGATGAAAAACTGTTTTTT. Its translation is CASSPGTDEKLFF.